The clone carrying this T cell receptor (beta chain) was detected a few times. Its antigen is not identified. Trimming shortened V by 3 bases and J by 10 bases, and 19 bases separated the two germline ends. Germline V lookup: CDR1 SNHLY, CDR2 FYNNEI. This CDR3 contains 15 residues. The sample is drawn from a study of T cell responses to AZD1222 COVID-19 vaccine. Study findings and constraints: Distributed over spike, vaccine-associated CD4 TCRs predominated at 160-218 and 743-854.

Using immunoSEQ multiplex PCR, the repertoire was profiled, and TCRdb retains in-frame clones only, with some absent. The sample includes 150,000 to 180,000 clones, roughly nine tenths of them seen just once. Sequenced here: peripheral blood, sampled 28 days after the second AZD1222 dose. The TCR was taken from an adult who received the AZD1222 COVID-19 vaccine. The chain has TRBV2 and TRBJ2-1, with D possibly being TRBD1 or TRBD2 (6 bases each). CDR3 loop: CASSESLSGGREQFF. CDR3 bases: TGTGCCAGCAGTGAGAGTTTATCTGGGGGGCGAGAGCAGTTCTTC.